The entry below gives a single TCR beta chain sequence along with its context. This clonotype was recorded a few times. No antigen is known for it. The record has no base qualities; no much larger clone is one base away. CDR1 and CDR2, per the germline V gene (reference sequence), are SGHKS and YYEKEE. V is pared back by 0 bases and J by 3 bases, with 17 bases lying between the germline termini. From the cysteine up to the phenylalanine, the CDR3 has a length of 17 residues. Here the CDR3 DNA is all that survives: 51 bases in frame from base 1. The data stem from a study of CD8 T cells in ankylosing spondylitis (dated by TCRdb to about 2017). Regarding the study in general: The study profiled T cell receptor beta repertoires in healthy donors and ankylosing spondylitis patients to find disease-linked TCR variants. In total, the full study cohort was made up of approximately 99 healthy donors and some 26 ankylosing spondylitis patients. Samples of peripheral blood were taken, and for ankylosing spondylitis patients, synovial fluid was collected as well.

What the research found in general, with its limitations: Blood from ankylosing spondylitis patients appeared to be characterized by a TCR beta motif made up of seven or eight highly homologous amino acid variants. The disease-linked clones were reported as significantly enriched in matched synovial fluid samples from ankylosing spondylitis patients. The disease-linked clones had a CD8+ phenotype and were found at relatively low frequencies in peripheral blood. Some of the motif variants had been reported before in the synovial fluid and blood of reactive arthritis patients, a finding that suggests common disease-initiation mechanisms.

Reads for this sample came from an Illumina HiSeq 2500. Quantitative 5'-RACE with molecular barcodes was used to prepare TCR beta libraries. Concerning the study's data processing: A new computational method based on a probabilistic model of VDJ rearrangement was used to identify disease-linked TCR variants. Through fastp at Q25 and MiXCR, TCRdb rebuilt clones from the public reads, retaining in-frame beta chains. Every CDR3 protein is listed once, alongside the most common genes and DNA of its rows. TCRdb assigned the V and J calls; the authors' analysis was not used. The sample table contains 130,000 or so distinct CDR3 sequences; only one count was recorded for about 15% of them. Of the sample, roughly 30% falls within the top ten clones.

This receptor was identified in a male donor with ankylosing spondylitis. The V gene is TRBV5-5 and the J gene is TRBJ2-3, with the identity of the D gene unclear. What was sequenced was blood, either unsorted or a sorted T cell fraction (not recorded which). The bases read TGTGCCAGCAGCTTGGCCCAGAGTGGACGAGTTACAGATACGCAGTATTTT. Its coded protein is CASSLAQSGRVTDTQYF.